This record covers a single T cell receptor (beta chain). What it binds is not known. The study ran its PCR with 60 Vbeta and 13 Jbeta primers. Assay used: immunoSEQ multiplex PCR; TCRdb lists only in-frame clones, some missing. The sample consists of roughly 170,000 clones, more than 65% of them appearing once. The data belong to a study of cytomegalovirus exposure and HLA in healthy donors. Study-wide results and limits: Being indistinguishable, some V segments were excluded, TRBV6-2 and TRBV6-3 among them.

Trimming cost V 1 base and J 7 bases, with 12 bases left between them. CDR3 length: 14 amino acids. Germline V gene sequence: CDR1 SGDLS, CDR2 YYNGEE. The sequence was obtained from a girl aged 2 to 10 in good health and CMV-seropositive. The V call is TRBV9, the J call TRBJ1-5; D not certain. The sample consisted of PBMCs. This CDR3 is CASSVSGSVQPQHF. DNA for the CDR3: TGTGCCAGCAGCGTATCGGGGTCTGTGCAGCCCCAGCATTTT.